This paragraph reports one T cell receptor beta chain. As yet, its antigen is unknown. These data originate in a study of cytomegalovirus exposure and HLA in healthy donors. Study-wide points: Analysis performed later showed TCR beta chains linked to HLA being more clonally expanded than equally common others.

With 60 Vbeta and 13 Jbeta primers, the PCR was carried out. Clones were sequenced by immunoSEQ multiplex PCR, and TCRdb holds only the in-frame ones, with some missing. The sample consists of fewer than 250,000 clones, over 75% of them appearing once. Sequenced material: PBMCs. The origin of this receptor is a man aged 18 to 29 in good health and CMV-seronegative.

The CDR3 sequence is CASSFVAENTGELFF. The DNA for the CDR3 is TGTGCCAGCAGCTTTGTGGCGGAGAACACCGGGGAGCTGTTTTTT. V usage is TRBV7-6 and J usage is TRBJ2-2; D gene uncertain. The germline CDR1 and CDR2 sequences are SGHVS and FNYEAQ. This CDR3 has 15 residues. Trimming removed 3 bases from V and 1 base from J, with 9 bases in between.